This is a list of T cell receptor beta chains from one sample in a study of brain T cells in children with intractable seizures. Measured with immunoSEQ multiplex PCR; TCRdb has only the in-frame clones, and not every one. The table has tens of thousands of clones, 90% to 97% seen once. The specimen was peripheral blood, collected at surgery. Receptors originate from a boy less than two years old with focal cortical dysplasia and intractable seizures. Each CDR3 is given with its conserved first and last residue. The D gene is left open where the match is weak. Size tells how often a clone was seen (once, few, many) or the class of an expanded clone, and some rows leave it out.

V	D	length	J	size	DNA	CDR3
TRBV28	TRBD1	15	TRBJ2-7	-	TGTGCCAGCAGTTCCCTCCCCACAGGGGCATACGAGCAGTACTTC	CASSSLPTGAYEQYF
TRBV7-2	TRBD2	16	TRBJ2-3	-	TGTGCCAGCAGCGCGCGGGCGGGGGGGAGCACAGATACGCAGTATTTT	CASSARAGGSTDTQYF
TRBV18	TRBD2	15	TRBJ2-7	medium-sized	TGTGCCAGCTCACCACGGAAGGCGGGGGGCTACGAGCAGTACTTC	CASSPRKAGGYEQYF
TRBV7-9	TRBD2	14	TRBJ2-3	-	TGTGCCAGCTGGGTCCTAGCGGGAGAAGATACGCAGTATTTT	CASWVLAGEDTQYF
TRBV7-2	TRBD1	14	TRBJ2-5	-	TGTGCCAGCAGCTTAGGACAGGGGGCAGAGACCCAGTACTTC	CASSLGQGAETQYF
TRBV6-2/TRBV6-3	TRBD2	14	TRBJ2-7	-	TGTGCCAGCAGTTACGGACTAGCGGGGTACGAGCAGTACTTC	CASSYGLAGYEQYF
TRBV6-5	TRBD1	13	TRBJ1-2	-	TGTGCCAGCAGAAGGACAGGGAAAAGTGGCTACACCTTC	CASRRTGKSGYTF
TRBV7-6	-	16	TRBJ1-4	once	TGTGCCAGCAGCTTAGCGTATAGGTCAACTAATGAAAAACTGTTTTTT	CASSLAYRSTNEKLFF
TRBV5-4	-	14	TRBJ1-2	-	TGTGCCAGCAGCAAAACGACAGATCTTGAAGGCTACACCTTC	CASSKTTDLEGYTF
TRBV19	TRBD1	16	TRBJ1-1	-	TGTGCCAGTAGTCCCGACAGGGGGCTAGGGAACACTGAAGCTTTCTTT	CASSPDRGLGNTEAFF
TRBV12-3/TRBV12-4	-	13	TRBJ2-2	-	TGTGCCAGCAGTTTTTCAGAGACCGGGGAGCTGTTTTTT	CASSFSETGELFF
TRBV6-6	TRBD2	14	TRBJ2-2	-	TGTGCCAGTTCCTCTGGGGGGGGGACCGGGGAGCTGTTTTTT	CASSSGGGTGELFF
TRBV27	-	11	TRBJ2-7	once	TGTGCCAGCGGCTCGGGGTGGGAGCAGTACTTC	CASGSGWEQYF
TRBV19	-	10	TRBJ1-3	-	TGTGCCAGTATCGGTTACACCATATATTTT	CASIGYTIYF
TRBV6-4	-	13	TRBJ1-2	-	TGTGCCAGCAGTGCACAGGGCGTAGGGGGCTACACCTTC	CASSAQGVGGYTF
TRBV9	-	12	TRBJ2-1	-	TGTGCCAGCAGCGTAACCAACAATGAGCAGTTCTTC	CASSVTNNEQFF
TRBV27	TRBD1	16	TRBJ1-3	-	TGTGCCAGCAGTCCGACAGGGCAAACCTCTGGAAACACCATATATTTT	CASSPTGQTSGNTIYF
TRBV6-4	-	13	TRBJ2-2	-	TGTGCCAGCAGTCCAGGGAACACCGGGGAGCTGTTTTTT	CASSPGNTGELFF
TRBV13	-	13	TRBJ2-5	-	TGTGCCAGCAGCCCCCAGGAGGGGGGGACCCAGTACTTC	CASSPQEGGTQYF
TRBV3-1/TRBV3-2	-	11	TRBJ1-2	-	TGTGCCAGCAGCCGTACGGATAGCTACACCTTC	CASSRTDSYTF
TRBV7-2	-	15	TRBJ2-7	-	TGTGCCAGCAGCTTAGAGGGGGGATTGTCCTACGAGCAGTACTTC	CASSLEGGLSYEQYF
TRBV21-1	-	16	TRBJ1-3	-	TGTGCCAGCAGCAACCGGGACCCCGGGTCCGGAAACACCATATATTTT	CASSNRDPGSGNTIYF
TRBV19	-	15	TRBJ1-2	-	TGTGCCAGTAGTATCGCGACCGTCGGTAACTATGGCTACACCTTC	CASSIATVGNYGYTF
TRBV12-3/TRBV12-4	-	12	TRBJ1-2	-	TGTGCCAGCAGTTTATTGGGTTTTGGCTACACCTTC	CASSLLGFGYTF
TRBV6-2/TRBV6-3	TRBD2	14	TRBJ2-7	once	TGTGCCAGCAGTTACCGCCTAGCGGACTACGAGCAGTACTTC	CASSYRLADYEQYF
TRBV27	-	15	TRBJ2-7	-	TGTGCCAGCAGCCCCACAGGGTGGGCTTTGTACGAGCAGTACTTC	CASSPTGWALYEQYF
TRBV4-1	TRBD1	15	TRBJ2-5	-	TGCGCCAGCAGCCAAGAAGGGACAGGGACAGAGACCCAGTACTTC	CASSQEGTGTETQYF
TRBV5-6	TRBD1	13	TRBJ2-5	-	TGTGCCAGCAGCTTGGGGACAGGGAAGACCCAGTACTTC	CASSLGTGKTQYF
TRBV7-3	TRBD1	15	TRBJ2-3	-	TGTGCCAGCAGCCCCCAGGGGGTTTCCACAGATACGCAGTATTTT	CASSPQGVSTDTQYF
TRBV2	TRBD1	19	TRBJ1-5	-	TGTGCCAGCAGTCTAACCATGACCCGACAGGGGGCCAGCAATCAGCCCCAGCATTTT	CASSLTMTRQGASNQPQHF
TRBV5-4	TRBD2	13	TRBJ2-3	once	TGTGCCAGCGCAGCGGGGGGGCGAGATACGCAGTATTTT	CASAAGGRDTQYF
TRBV10-3	TRBD1	15	TRBJ1-2	-	TGTGCCATCAGTGGTTACAGGGGAAGCTCCTATGGCTACACCTTC	CAISGYRGSSYGYTF
TRBV28	-	16	TRBJ2-7	-	TGTGCCAGCAGTTGGGGATCCCTTCGTTCCGTCCACGAGCAGTACTTC	CASSWGSLRSVHEQYF
TRBV19	-	15	TRBJ2-1	-	TGTGCCAGTAGTATTAGGTCTAGCTCCTACAATGAGCAGTTCTTC	CASSIRSSSYNEQFF
TRBV6-5	TRBD1	14	TRBJ2-2	-	TGTGCCAGCAGCTGGACAGGGGGGACCGGGGAGCTGTTTTTT	CASSWTGGTGELFF
TRBV18	-	15	TRBJ2-3	-	TGTGCCAGCTCAAGCTCGACAGCTAGCACAGATACGCAGTATTTT	CASSSSTASTDTQYF
TRBV5-6	-	16	TRBJ1-6	-	TGTGCCAGCAGCTTTAGTTACGGACGGCCTGGGAAAGCCCTCCACTTT	CASSFSYGRPGKALHF
TRBV2	-	14	TRBJ2-1	-	TGTGCCAGCAGTCTGGGAGGCTCCTACAATGAGCAGTTCTTC	CASSLGGSYNEQFF
TRBV7-9	TRBD2	17	TRBJ2-1	-	TGTGCCAGCAGCTTAGAGGGCGGGAGGGCCCAGTACAATGAGCAGTTCTTC	CASSLEGGRAQYNEQFF
TRBV7-3	-	13	TRBJ1-1	-	TGTGCCAGCAGCTTCTACCGAGGCACTGAAGCTTTCTTT	CASSFYRGTEAFF
TRBV6-5	TRBD2	16	TRBJ2-5	-	TGTGCCAGCAGTTACTCGACTAGCGGGGGCCAAGAGACCCAGTACTTC	CASSYSTSGGQETQYF
TRBV29-1	TRBD1	13	TRBJ2-7	-	TGCAGCGTTGAGCAGACAGGGATCTACGAGCAGTACTTC	CSVEQTGIYEQYF